The clone carrying this T cell receptor (beta chain) showed up just a few times. The antigen remains unidentified. The germline CDR1 and CDR2 sequences are MNHEY and SMNVEV (reference sequence). The CDR3 consists of 13 residues. The J segment lost 4 bases and the V segment lost 5 bases, leaving 4 bases of the junction unmatched. This record comes from a study of post-analysis software for immune sequencing data. Study findings and constraints: Significantly lower normalized Chao1 diversity was seen in multiple sclerosis patients than in controls. TRBV segments more frequent in patients than in controls numbered roughly 5 and included TRBV5-6, TRBV5-1 and TRBV20-1.

Prepared libraries of TCR beta cDNA carried unique molecular identifiers. TCRdb reprocessed the PCR reads via MiXCR and lists one record per CDR3 protein. The sample consists of about 820,000 distinct CDR3 sequences, 53% of them appearing once. The clonotype comes from a girl between 5 and 17 years old with multiple sclerosis. The rearrangement links TRBV27 to TRBJ1-2, with 7 bases matching TRBD1. Sample: blood. The CDR3 nucleotides are TGTGCCAGCAGTGGGGACAGTTTCTATGGCTACACCTTC. Its protein is CASSGDSFYGYTF.